These T cell receptor beta chains were read from a single sample in a study of OX40 agonist ivuxolimab in advanced cancers. The assay was immunoSEQ multiplex PCR, and TCRdb's table has in-frame clones only and misses some. The repertoire holds approximately 5,000 clones, with approximately 59% as singletons. Sequencing used CD4+ or CD8+ T cells sorted from blood, obtained in a trial of the OX40 agonist ivuxolimab. The receptor set was obtained from an adult with an advanced solid tumor such as melanoma, head and neck, liver or kidney cancer. CDR3s include the opening cysteine and the closing phenylalanine or tryptophan. D genes are given only for firm matches. Rows give clone size only sometimes, using once, few, many, or a class for an expanded clone.

V gene: TRBV28; clone size: .; J gene: TRBJ2-3; D gene: TRBD2; CDR3 protein: CASSTTSGRATDTQYF; CDR3 DNA: TGTGCCAGCAGCACTACTAGCGGGAGAGCCACAGATACGCAGTATTTT
V gene: TRBV28; clone size: .; J gene: TRBJ2-7; D gene: TRBD2; CDR3 protein: CASSPLAVSYEQYF; CDR3 DNA: TGTGCCAGCAGTCCACTAGCGGTATCCTACGAGCAGTACTTC
V gene: TRBV7-9; clone size: .; J gene: TRBJ1-5; D gene: .; CDR3 protein: CASSRQENQPQHF; CDR3 DNA: TGTGCCAGCAGCCGACAAGAGAATCAGCCCCAGCATTTT
V gene: TRBV20-1; clone size: .; J gene: TRBJ2-3; D gene: .; CDR3 protein: CSARGGDTQYF; CDR3 DNA: TGCAGTGCCAGGGGGGGAGATACGCAGTATTTT
V gene: TRBV7-8; clone size: .; J gene: TRBJ2-3; D gene: TRBD2; CDR3 protein: CASSSPGGLVHTDTQYF; CDR3 DNA: TGTGCCAGCAGCTCCCCGGGGGGACTAGTCCACACAGATACGCAGTATTTT
V gene: TRBV5-6; clone size: .; J gene: TRBJ2-7; D gene: .; CDR3 protein: CASSLLQLPYEQYF; CDR3 DNA: TGTGCCAGCAGCTTATTACAACTTCCCTACGAGCAGTACTTC
V gene: TRBV6-1; clone size: .; J gene: TRBJ2-7; D gene: .; CDR3 protein: CASSEPQGGLYEQYF; CDR3 DNA: TGTGCCAGCAGTGAACCACAGGGGGGGCTCTACGAGCAGTACTTC
V gene: TRBV5-1; clone size: .; J gene: TRBJ2-5; D gene: .; CDR3 protein: CASSFQRARGETQYF; CDR3 DNA: TGCGCCAGCAGCTTTCAGCGGGCCCGGGGGGAGACCCAGTACTTC
V gene: TRBV6-5; clone size: few; J gene: TRBJ1-2; D gene: .; CDR3 protein: CASSYSLDSFYGYTF; CDR3 DNA: TGTGCCAGCAGTTACTCCCTGGACAGCTTCTATGGCTACACCTTC
V gene: TRBV14; clone size: .; J gene: TRBJ2-3; D gene: TRBD1; CDR3 protein: CASSQGQGADTQYF; CDR3 DNA: TGTGCCAGCAGCCAGGGACAGGGGGCAGATACGCAGTATTTT
V gene: TRBV11-3; clone size: .; J gene: TRBJ2-1; D gene: .; CDR3 protein: CASSKSTYNEQFF; CDR3 DNA: TGTGCCAGCAGCAAATCTACGTACAATGAGCAGTTCTTC
V gene: TRBV30; clone size: few; J gene: TRBJ1-1; D gene: TRBD1; CDR3 protein: CAWVRGTEAFF; CDR3 DNA: TGTGCCTGGGTCAGGGGGACTGAAGCTTTCTTT
V gene: TRBV7-7; clone size: .; J gene: TRBJ2-3; D gene: .; CDR3 protein: CASSLTGSGTDTQYF; CDR3 DNA: TGTGCTAGCAGCTTAACGGGGAGTGGCACAGATACGCAGTATTTT
V gene: TRBV6-9; clone size: medium-sized; J gene: TRBJ1-1; D gene: .; CDR3 protein: CASSGGTRATEAFF; CDR3 DNA: TGTGCCAGCAGTGGAGGTACAAGGGCCACTGAAGCTTTCTTT
V gene: TRBV6-1; clone size: few; J gene: TRBJ1-2; D gene: .; CDR3 protein: CASRGTDAYGYTF; CDR3 DNA: TGTGCCAGCAGAGGGACGGATGCCTATGGCTACACCTTC
V gene: TRBV6-5; clone size: few; J gene: TRBJ1-1; D gene: TRBD1; CDR3 protein: CASSSQGDTEAFF; CDR3 DNA: TGTGCCAGCAGTTCCCAGGGGGACACTGAAGCTTTCTTT
V gene: TRBV6-5; clone size: .; J gene: TRBJ1-4; D gene: TRBD1; CDR3 protein: CASSSGTGEKLFF; CDR3 DNA: TGTGCCAGCAGTTCGGGGACAGGGGAAAAACTGTTTTTT
V gene: TRBV19; clone size: .; J gene: TRBJ1-5; D gene: .; CDR3 protein: CASSIGREISNQPQHF; CDR3 DNA: TGTGCCAGTAGTATTGGCAGGGAAATAAGCAATCAGCCCCAGCATTTT